Given below is one TCR beta chain in context. This specimen belongs to a study of post-analysis software for immune sequencing data. Overall study context: The patients showed relapsing-remitting, secondary progressive and progressive-relapsing multiple sclerosis courses.

Each TCR beta cDNA library carried unique molecular identifiers. The T cell input of roughly 0.9 to 11 million gave about half a million cDNA molecules. MiXCR was run by TCRdb on the PCR reads, yielding one entry per CDR3 protein. Among about 820,000 distinct CDR3 sequences listed, 53% were seen once. Sample: blood. This clonotype was obtained from a girl under 18 with multiple sclerosis.

In DNA, the CDR3 is TGCGCCAGCAGCTTTGAGAGTGAGACCCAGTACTTC. Translating gives CASSFESETQYF. The V gene is TRBV5-1, the J gene TRBJ2-7; the D is unclear. The J call is uncertain, as TRBJ2-5 better fits the DNA end. CDR1 SGHRS and CDR2 YFSETQ come from the germline V gene. The CDR3 sequence is 12 residues long.